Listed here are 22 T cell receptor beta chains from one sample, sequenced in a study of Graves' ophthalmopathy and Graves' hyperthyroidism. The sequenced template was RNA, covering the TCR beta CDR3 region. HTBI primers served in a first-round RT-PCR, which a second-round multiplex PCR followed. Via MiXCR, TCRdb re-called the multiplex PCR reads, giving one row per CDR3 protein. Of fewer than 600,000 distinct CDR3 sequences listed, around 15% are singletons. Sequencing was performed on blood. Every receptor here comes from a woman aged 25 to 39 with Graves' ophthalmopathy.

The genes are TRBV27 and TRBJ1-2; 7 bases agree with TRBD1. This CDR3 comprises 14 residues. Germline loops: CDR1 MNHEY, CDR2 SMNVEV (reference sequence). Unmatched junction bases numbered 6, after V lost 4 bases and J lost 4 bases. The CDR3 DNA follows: TGTGCCAGCAGTTCAGACAGGGCGGCCTATGGCTACACCTTC. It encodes CASSSDRAAYGYTF.

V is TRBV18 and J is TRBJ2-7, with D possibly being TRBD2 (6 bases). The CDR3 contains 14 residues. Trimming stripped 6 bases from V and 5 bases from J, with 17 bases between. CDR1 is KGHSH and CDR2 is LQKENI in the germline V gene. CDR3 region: CASSPGTGVHEQYF. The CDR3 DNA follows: TGTGCCAGCTCCCCCGGGACGGGGGTCCACGAGCAGTACTTC.

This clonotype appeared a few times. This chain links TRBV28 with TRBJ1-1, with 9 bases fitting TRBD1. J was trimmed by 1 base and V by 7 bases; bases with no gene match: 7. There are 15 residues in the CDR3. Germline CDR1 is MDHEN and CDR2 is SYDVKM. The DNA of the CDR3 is TGTGCCAGCAAGACAGGGGGATCGGGGAACACTGAAGCTTTCTTT. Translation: CASKTGGSGNTEAFF. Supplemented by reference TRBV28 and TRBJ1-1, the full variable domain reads DVKVTQSSRYLVKRTGEKVFLECVQDMDHENMFWYRQDPGLGLRLIYFSYDVKMKEKGDIPEGYSVSREKKERFSLILESASTNQTSMYLCASKTGGSGNTEAFFGQGTRLTVV.

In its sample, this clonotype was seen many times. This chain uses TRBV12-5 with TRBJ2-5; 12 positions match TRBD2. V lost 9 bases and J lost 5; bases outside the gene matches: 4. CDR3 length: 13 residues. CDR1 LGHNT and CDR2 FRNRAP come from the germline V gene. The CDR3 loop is CASGLAGSETQYF. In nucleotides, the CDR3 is TGTGCTAGCGGACTAGCGGGAAGTGAGACCCAGTACTTC.

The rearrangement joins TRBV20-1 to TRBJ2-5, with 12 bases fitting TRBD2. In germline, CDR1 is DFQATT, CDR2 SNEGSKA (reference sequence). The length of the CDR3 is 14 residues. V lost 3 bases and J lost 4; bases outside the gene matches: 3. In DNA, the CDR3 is TGCAGTGCTAGGGGGACTAGCGGGCTAGAGACCCAGTACTTC. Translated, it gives CSARGTSGLETQYF.

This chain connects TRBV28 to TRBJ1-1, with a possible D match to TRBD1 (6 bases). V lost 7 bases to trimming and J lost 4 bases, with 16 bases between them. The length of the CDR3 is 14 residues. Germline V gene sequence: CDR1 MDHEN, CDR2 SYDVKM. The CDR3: CASIAGKGVTEAFF. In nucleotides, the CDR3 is TGTGCCAGCATCGCGGGTAAGGGGGTCACTGAAGCTTTCTTT.

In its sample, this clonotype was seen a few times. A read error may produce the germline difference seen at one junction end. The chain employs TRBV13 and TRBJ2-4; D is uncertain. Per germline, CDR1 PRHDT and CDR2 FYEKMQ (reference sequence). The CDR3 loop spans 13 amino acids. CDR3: CASSPKMGNIKYF. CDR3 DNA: TGTGCCAGCAGCCCCAAAATGGGAAACATTAAGTACTTC.

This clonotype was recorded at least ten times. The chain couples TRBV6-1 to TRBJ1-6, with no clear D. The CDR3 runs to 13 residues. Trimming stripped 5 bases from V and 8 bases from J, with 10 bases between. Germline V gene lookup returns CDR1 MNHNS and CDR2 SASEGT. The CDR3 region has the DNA TGTGCCAGCAGTACTCAGTCTGATTCACCCCTCCACTTT. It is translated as CASSTQSDSPLHF.

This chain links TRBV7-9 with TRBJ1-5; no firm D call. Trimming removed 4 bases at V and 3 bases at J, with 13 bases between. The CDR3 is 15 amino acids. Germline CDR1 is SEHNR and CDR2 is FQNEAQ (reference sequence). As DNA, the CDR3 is TGTGCCAGCAGCTCTACTATGGGGAACAATCAGCCCCAGCATTTT. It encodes CASSSTMGNNQPQHF.

The CDR3 is CASSLTRTSGRETQYF. For the CDR3, the DNA is TGTGCCAGCAGCCTGACGCGGACTAGCGGTCGGGAGACCCAGTACTTC. The rearrangement links TRBV7-9 to TRBJ2-5; 10 bases agree with TRBD2. CDR3 size: 16 residues. CDR1 is SEHNR, CDR2 FQNEAQ, per germline (reference sequence). V trimming: 5 bases; J trimming: 5 bases; junction bases outside the gene matches: 11. Looking up the rest from reference TRBV7-9 and TRBJ2-5 gives the full variable domain: DTGVSQNPRHKITKRGQNVTFRCDPISEHNRLYWYRQTLGQGPEFLTYFQNEAQLEKSRLLSDRFSAERPKGSFSTLEIQRTEQGDSAMYLCASSLTRTSGRETQYFGPGTRLLVL.

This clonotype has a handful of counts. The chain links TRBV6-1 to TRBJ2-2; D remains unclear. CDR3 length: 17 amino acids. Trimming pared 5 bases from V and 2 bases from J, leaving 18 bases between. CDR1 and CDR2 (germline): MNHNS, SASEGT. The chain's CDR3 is CASSPRHGPLNTGELFF. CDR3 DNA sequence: TGTGCCAGCAGTCCTAGACACGGCCCCCTCAACACCGGGGAGCTGTTTTTT.

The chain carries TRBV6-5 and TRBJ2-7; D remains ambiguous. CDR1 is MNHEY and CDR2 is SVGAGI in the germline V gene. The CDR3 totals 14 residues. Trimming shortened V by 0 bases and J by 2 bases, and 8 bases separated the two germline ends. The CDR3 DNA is TGTGCCAGCAGTTACTCGGCAGGAGCCTACGAGCAGTACTTC. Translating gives CASSYSAGAYEQYF.

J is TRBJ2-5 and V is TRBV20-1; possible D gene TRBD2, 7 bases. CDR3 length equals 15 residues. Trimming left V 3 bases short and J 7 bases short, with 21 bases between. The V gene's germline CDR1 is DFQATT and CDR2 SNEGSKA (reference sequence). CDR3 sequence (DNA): TGCAGTGCTAGGCCGGGACACATTCCGGGAGGGACCCAGTACTTC. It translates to CSARPGHIPGGTQYF.

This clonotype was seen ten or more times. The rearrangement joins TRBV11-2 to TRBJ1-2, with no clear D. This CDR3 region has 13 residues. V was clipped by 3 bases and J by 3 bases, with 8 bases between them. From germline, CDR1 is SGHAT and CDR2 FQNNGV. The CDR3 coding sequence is TGTGCCAGCAGCTTTCCACCCGACTATGGCTACACCTTC. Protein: CASSFPPDYGYTF.

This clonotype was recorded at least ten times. CDR3 residues: CSASSGGRYEQYF. In DNA form, the CDR3 reads TGCAGTGCTAGTAGCGGGGGCCGCTACGAGCAGTACTTC. The chain uses TRBV20-1 and TRBJ2-7; 9 bases fit TRBD2. This CDR3 region has 13 residues. V trimming: 3 bases; J trimming: 3 bases; junction bases outside the gene matches: 3. Germline lookup yields CDR1 DFQATT and CDR2 SNEGSKA (reference sequence).

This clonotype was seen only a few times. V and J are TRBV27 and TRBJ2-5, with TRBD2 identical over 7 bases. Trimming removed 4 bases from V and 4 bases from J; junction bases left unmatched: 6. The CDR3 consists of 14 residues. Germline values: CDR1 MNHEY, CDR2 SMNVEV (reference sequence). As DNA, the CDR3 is TGTGCCAGCAGTTCTCCGGGGGGAGGAGAGACCCAGTACTTC. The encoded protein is CASSSPGGGETQYF.

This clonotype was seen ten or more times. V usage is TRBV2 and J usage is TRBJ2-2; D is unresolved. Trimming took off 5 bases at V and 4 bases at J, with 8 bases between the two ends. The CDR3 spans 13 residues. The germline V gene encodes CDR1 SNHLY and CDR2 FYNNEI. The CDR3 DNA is TGTGCCAGCAGTTACTACTCCACCGGGGAGCTGTTTTTT. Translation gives CASSYYSTGELFF.

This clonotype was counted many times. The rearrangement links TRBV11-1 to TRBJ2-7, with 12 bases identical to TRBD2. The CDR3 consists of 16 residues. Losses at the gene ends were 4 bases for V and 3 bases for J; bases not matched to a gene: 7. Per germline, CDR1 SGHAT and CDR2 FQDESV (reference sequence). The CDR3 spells CASSSLLAGGYYEQYF. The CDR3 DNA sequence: TGTGCCAGCAGCTCCCTCCTAGCGGGAGGGTACTACGAGCAGTACTTC.

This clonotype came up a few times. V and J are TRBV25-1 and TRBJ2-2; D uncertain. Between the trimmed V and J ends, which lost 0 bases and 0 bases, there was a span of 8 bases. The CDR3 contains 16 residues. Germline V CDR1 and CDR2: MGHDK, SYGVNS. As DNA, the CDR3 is TGTGCCAGCAGTGAATATGGATATTCGAACACCGGGGAGCTGTTTTTT. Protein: CASSEYGYSNTGELFF.

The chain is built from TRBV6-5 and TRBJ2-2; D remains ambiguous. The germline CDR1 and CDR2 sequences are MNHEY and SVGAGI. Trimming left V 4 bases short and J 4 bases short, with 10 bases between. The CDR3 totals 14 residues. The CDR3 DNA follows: TGTGCCAGCAGTTCACAAGGTTTCACCGGGGAGCTGTTTTTT. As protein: CASSSQGFTGELFF.

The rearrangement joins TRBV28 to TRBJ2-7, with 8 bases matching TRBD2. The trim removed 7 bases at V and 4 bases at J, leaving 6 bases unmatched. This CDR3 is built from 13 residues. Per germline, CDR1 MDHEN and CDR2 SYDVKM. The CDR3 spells CASTERERYEQYF. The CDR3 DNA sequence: TGTGCCAGCACCGAGCGGGAGAGGTACGAGCAGTACTTC.

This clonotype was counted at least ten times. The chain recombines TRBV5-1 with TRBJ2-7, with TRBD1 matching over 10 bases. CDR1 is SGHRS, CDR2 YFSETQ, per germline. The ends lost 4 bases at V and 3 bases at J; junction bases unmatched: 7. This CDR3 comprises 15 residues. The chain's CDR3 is CASSVQRDRGYEQYF. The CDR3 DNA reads TGCGCCAGCAGCGTTCAACGGGACAGGGGCTACGAGCAGTACTTC.